This T cell receptor beta chain comes out of a study of blood T cell repertoires in COVID-19. On the study more broadly: Acute and convalescent COVID-19 samples came from the United States, Italy and Spain. Sources were T cells, B-cell-depleted T cells, or PBMCs; the material itself was cDNA or gDNA.

Germline V lookup: CDR1 ENHRY, CDR2 SYGVKD. This CDR3 spans 14 amino acids. Unmatched junction bases numbered 7, after V lost 5 bases and J lost 7 bases. TCRdb's table, derived via immunoSEQ multiplex PCR, lists solely in-frame clones and lacks some. The repertoire holds tens of thousands of clones, with roughly 80% as singletons. This clonotype was sampled from a human donor in a cohort sampled during active COVID-19. This rearrangement joins TRBV10-3 to TRBJ2-1; 8 nucleotides agree with TRBD1. Sequencing used peripheral blood. Written as DNA, the CDR3 is TGTGCCATCAGTCCGGACAGGGCCCAGAATGAGCAGTTCTTC. Translating gives CAISPDRAQNEQFF.